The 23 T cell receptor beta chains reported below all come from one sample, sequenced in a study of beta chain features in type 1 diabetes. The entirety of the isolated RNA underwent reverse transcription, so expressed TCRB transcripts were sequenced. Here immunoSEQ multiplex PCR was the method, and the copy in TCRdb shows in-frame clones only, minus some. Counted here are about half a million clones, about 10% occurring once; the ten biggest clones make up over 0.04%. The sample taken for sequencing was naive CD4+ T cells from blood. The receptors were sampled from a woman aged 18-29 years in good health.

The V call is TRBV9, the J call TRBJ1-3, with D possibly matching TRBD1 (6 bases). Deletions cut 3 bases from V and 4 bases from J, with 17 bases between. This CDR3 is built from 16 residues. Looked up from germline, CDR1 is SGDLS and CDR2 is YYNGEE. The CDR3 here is CASSGVATGKGNTIYF. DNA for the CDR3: TGTGCCAGCAGCGGGGTTGCCACAGGGAAAGGAAACACCATATATTTT.

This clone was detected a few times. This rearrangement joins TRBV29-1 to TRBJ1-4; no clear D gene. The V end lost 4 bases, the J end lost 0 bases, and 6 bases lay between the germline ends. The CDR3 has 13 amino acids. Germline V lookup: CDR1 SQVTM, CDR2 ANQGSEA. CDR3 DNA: TGCAGCGTTGTTGGGGCAACTAATGAAAAACTGTTTTTT. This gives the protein CSVVGATNEKLFF.

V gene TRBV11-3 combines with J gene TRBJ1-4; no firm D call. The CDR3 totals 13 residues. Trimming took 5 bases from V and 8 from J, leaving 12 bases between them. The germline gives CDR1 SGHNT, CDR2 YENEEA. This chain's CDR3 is CASSRLFGEKLFF. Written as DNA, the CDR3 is TGTGCCAGCAGCAGGCTGTTTGGGGAAAAACTGTTTTTT.

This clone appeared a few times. CDR3 loop: CASEQFMNTEAFF. CDR3 bases: TGTGCCAGCGAACAATTCATGAACACTGAAGCTTTCTTT. The chain carries TRBV2 and TRBJ1-1; D is unclear. Germline CDR1 is SNHLY and CDR2 is FYNNEI. V was clipped by 8 bases and J by 0 bases, with 10 bases between them. The CDR3 covers 13 residues. Variable domain in full (rest from reference TRBV2 and TRBJ1-1): EPEVTQTPSHQVTQMGQEVILRCVPISNHLYFYWYRQILGQKVEFLVSFYNNEISEKSEIFDDQFSVERPDGSNFTLKIRSTKLEDSAMYFCASEQFMNTEAFFGQGTRLTVV.

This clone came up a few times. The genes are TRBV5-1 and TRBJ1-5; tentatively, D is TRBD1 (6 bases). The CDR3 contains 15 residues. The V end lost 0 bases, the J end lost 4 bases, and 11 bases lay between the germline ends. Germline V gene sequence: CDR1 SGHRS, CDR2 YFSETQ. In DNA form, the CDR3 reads TGCGCCAGCAGCTTGGGAGGACAGCAAAATCAGCCCCAGCATTTT. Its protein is CASSLGGQQNQPQHF.

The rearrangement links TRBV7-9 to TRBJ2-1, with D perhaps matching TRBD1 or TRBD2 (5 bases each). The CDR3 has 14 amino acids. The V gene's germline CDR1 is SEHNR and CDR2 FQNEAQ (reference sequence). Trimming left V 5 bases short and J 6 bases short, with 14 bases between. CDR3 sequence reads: CASSHNKGTNEQFF. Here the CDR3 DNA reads TGTGCCAGCAGCCACAATAAGGGGACCAATGAGCAGTTCTTC.

The CDR3 DNA follows: TGTGCCAGCAGCCTACACAAGGTTGGGGAGCAGTACGTC. Protein sequence: CASSLHKVGEQYV. V gene TRBV7-2 combines with J gene TRBJ2-7; D unclear. Trimming cost V 5 bases and J 7 bases, with 15 bases left between them. The CDR3 sequence is 13 residues long. Germline V lookup: CDR1 SGHTA, CDR2 FQGNSA.

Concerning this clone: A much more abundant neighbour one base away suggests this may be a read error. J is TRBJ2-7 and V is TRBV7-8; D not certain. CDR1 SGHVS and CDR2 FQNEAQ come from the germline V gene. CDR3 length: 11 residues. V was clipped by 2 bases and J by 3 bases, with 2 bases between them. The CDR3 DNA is TGTGCCAGCAGCTTAAACTACGAGCAGTACTTC. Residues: CASSLNYEQYF.

Here the CDR3 DNA reads TGCAGCGTACAAGGACGTCCTGATACGCAGTATTTT. The encoded protein is CSVQGRPDTQYF. This chain connects TRBV29-1 to TRBJ2-3; D ambiguous. CDR1 is SQVTM, CDR2 ANQGSEA, per germline. V lost 6 bases to trimming and J lost 6 bases, with 13 bases between them. This CDR3 is 12 amino acids long.

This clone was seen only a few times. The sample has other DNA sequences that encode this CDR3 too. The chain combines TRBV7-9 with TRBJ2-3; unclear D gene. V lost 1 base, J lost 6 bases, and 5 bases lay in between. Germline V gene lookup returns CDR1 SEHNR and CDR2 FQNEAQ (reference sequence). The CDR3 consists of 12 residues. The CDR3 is CASSLEVDTQYF. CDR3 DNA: TGTGCCAGCAGCTTAGAGGTGGATACGCAGTATTTT.

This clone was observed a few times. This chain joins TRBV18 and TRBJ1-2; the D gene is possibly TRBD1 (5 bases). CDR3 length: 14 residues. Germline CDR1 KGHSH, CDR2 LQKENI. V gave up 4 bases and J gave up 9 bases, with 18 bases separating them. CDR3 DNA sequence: TGTGCCAGCTCACTGGGCGGAGAGAGGGGAAGCTACACCTTC. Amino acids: CASSLGGERGSYTF.

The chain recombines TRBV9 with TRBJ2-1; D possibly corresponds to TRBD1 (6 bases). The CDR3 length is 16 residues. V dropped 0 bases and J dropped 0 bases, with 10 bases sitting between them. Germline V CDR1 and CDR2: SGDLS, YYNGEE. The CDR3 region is CASSVGGPTSYNEQFF. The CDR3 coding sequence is TGTGCCAGCAGCGTAGGGGGGCCAACCTCCTACAATGAGCAGTTCTTC.

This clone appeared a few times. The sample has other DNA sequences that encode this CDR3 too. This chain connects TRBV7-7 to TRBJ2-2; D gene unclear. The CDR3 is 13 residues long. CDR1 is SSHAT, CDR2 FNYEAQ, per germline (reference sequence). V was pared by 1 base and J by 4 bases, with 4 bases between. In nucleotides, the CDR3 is TGTGCCAGCAGCTTAGGGGGCACCGGGGAGCTGTTTTTT. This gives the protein CASSLGGTGELFF.

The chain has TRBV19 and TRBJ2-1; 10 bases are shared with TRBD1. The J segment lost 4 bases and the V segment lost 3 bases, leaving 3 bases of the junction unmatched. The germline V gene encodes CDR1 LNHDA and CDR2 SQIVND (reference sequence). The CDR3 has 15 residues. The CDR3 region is CASSIWTGGYNEQFF. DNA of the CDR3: TGTGCCAGTAGTATTTGGACAGGGGGTTACAATGAGCAGTTCTTC.

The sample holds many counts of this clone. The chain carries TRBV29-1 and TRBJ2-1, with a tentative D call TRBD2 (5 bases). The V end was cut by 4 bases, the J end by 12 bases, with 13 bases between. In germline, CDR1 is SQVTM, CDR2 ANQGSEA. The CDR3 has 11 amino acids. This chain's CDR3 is CSVVFGSAQFF. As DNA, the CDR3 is TGCAGCGTTGTCTTTGGGAGCGCGCAGTTCTTC.

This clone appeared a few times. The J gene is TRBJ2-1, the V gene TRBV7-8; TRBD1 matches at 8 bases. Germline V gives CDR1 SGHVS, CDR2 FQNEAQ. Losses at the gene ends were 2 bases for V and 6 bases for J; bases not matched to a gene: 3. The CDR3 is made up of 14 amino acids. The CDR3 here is CASSLQGASNEQFF. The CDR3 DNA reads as TGTGCCAGCAGCTTACAGGGGGCGTCCAATGAGCAGTTCTTC.

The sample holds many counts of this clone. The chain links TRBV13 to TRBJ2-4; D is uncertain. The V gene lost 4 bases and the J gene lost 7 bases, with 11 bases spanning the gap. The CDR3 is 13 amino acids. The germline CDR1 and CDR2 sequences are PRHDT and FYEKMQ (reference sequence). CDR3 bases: TGTGCCAGCAGCTCAGGACGAGTTAACATTCAGTACTTC. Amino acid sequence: CASSSGRVNIQYF.

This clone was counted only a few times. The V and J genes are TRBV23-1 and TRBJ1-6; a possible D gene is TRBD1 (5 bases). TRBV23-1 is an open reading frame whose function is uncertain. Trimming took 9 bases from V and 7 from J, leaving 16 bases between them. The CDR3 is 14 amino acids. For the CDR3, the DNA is TGCGCCAGGGGGACCCTAGTAGGAAATTCACCCCTCCACTTT. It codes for CARGTLVGNSPLHF.

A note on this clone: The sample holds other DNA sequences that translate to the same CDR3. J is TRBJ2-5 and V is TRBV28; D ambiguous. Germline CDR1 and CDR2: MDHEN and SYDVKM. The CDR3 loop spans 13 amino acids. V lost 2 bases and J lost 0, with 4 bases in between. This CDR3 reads CASSLGYQETQYF. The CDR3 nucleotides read TGTGCCAGCAGTTTAGGATACCAAGAGACCCAGTACTTC.

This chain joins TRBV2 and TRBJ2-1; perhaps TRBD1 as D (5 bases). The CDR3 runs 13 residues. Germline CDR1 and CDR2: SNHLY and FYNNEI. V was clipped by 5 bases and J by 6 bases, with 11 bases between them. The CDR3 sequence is CASSSDRPNEQFF. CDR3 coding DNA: TGTGCCAGCAGTAGTGACAGACCCAATGAGCAGTTCTTC.

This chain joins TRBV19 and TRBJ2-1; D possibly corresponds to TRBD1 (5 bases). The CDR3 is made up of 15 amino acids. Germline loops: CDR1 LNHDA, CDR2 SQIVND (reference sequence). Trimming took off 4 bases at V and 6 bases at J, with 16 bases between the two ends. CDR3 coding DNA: TGTGCCAGTAGTACTCAACGGACATCCGGCAATGAGCAGTTCTTC. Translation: CASSTQRTSGNEQFF. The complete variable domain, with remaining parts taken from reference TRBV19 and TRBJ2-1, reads DGGITQSPKYLFRKEGQNVTLSCEQNLNHDAMYWYRQDPGQGLRLIYYSQIVNDFQKGDIAEGYSVSREKKESFPLTVTSAQKNPTAFYLCASSTQRTSGNEQFFGPGTRLTVL.

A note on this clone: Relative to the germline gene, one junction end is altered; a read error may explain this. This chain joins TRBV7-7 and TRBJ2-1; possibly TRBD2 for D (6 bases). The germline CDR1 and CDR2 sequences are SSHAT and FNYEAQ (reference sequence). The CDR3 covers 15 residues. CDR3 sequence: CASSLNDGRGNEQFF. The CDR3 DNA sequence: TGTGCTAGCAGCTTAAATGACGGGAGAGGTAATGAGCAGTTCTTC.

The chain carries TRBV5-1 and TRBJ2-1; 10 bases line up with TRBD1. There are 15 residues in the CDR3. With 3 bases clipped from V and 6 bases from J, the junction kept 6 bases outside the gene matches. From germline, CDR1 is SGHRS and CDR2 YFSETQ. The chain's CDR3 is CASSSDGTGVNEQFF. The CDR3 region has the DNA TGCGCCAGCAGCTCAGACGGGACAGGGGTCAATGAGCAGTTCTTC.